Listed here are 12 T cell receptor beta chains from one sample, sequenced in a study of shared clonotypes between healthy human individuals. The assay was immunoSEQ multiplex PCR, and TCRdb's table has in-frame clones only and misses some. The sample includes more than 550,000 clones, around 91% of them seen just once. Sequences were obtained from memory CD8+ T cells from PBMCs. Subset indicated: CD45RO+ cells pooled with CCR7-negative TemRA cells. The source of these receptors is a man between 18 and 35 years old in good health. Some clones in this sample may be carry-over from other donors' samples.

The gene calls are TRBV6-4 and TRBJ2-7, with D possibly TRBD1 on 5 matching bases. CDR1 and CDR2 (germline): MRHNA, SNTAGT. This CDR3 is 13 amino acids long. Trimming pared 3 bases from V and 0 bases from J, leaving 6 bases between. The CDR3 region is CASSEDSSYEQYF. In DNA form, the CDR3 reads TGTGCCAGCAGTGAAGACAGCTCCTACGAGCAGTACTTC.

Written as DNA, the CDR3 is TGTGCCAGCAGCCTCGCTGGAGGGGGCAATCAGCCCCAGCATTTT. Translated, it gives CASSLAGGGNQPQHF. J is TRBJ1-5 and V is TRBV27, with D possibly TRBD1 on 5 matching bases. This CDR3 region has 15 residues. Per germline, CDR1 MNHEY and CDR2 SMNVEV (reference sequence). V dropped 6 bases and J dropped 2 bases, with 14 bases sitting between them.

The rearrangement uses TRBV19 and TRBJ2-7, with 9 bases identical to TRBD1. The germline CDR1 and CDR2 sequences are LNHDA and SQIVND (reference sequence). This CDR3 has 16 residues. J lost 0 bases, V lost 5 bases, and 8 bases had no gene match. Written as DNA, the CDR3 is TGTGCCAGTAGTGAGCGGACAGGGGACGTCTCCTACGAGCAGTACTTC. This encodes CASSERTGDVSYEQYF.

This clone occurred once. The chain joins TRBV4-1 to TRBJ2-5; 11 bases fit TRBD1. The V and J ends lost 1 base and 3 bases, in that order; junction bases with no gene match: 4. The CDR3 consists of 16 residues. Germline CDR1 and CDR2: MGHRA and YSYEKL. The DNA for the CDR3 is TGCGCCAGCAGCCAAGCGGGGACAGGGGGAAAAGAGACCCAGTACTTC. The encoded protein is CASSQAGTGGKETQYF.

Here the CDR3 DNA reads TGCAGCGTTATGGCGCGTGCTGTCCATGAGCAGTTCTTC. It codes for CSVMARAVHEQFF. The V and J genes are TRBV29-1 and TRBJ2-1; D is undetermined. V lost 5 bases and J lost 8, with 16 bases in between. The CDR3 totals 13 residues. CDR1 and CDR2 from the germline V gene are SQVTM and ANQGSEA.

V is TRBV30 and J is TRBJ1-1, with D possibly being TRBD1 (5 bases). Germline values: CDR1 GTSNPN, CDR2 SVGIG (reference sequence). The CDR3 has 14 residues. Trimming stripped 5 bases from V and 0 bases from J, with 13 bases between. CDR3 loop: CAWLPGGMNTEAFF. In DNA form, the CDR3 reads TGTGCCTGGCTACCGGGGGGGATGAACACTGAAGCTTTCTTT. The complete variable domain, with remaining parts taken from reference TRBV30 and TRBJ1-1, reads SQTIHQWPATLVQPVGSPLSLECTVEGTSNPNLYWYRQAAGRGLQLLFYSVGIGQISSEVPQNLSASRPQDRQFILSSKKLLLSDSGFYLCAWLPGGMNTEAFFGQGTRLTVV.

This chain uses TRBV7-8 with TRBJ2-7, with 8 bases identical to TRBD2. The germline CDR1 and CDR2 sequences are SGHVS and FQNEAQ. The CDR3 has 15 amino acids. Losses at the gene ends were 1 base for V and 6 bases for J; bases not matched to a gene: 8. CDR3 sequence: CASSLGAGGRPEQYF. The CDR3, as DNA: TGTGCCAGCAGCTTAGGGGCTGGCGGGAGGCCCGAGCAGTACTTC.

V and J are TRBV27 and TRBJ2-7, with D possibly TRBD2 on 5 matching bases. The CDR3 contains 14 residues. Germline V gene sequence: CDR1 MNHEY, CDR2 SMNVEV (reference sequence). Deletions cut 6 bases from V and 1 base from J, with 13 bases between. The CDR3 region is CASSPLLGSYEQYF. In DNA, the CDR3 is TGTGCCAGCAGCCCACTACTAGGGTCCTACGAGCAGTACTTC.

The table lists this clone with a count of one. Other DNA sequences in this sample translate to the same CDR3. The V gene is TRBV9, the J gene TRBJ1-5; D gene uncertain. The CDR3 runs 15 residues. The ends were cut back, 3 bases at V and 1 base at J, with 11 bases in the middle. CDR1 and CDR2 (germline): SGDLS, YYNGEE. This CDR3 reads CASSAGGGSNQPQHF. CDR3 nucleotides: TGTGCCAGCAGCGCGGGAGGTGGGAGCAATCAGCCCCAGCATTTT. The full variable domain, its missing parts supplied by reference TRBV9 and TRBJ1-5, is DSGVTQTPKHLITATGQRVTLRCSPRSGDLSVYWYQQSLDQGLQFLIQYYNGEERAKGNILERFSAQQFPDLHSELNLSSLELGDSALYFCASSAGGGSNQPQHFGDGTRLSIL.

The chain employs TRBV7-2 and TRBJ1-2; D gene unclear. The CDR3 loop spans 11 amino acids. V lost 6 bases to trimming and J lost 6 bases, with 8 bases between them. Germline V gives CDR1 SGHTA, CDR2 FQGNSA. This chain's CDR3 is CASRGSNGYTF. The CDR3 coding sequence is TGTGCCAGCAGGGGGTCGAATGGCTACACCTTC.

CDR3 in DNA: TGTGCCAGCAGCTCTCCGACGGAACCTTACGAGCAGTACTTC. It yields the protein CASSSPTEPYEQYF. This chain links TRBV13 with TRBJ2-7; D not resolved. The CDR3 is 14 amino acids. Germline CDR1 PRHDT, CDR2 FYEKMQ (reference sequence). Trimming took 4 bases from V and 4 from J, leaving 14 bases between them.

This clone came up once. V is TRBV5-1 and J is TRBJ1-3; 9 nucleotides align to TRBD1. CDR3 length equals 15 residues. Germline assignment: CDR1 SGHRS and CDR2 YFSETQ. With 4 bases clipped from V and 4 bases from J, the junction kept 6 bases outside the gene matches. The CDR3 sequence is CASSTDRGTGNTIYF. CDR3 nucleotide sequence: TGCGCCAGCAGCACGGACAGGGGAACCGGAAACACCATATATTTT.